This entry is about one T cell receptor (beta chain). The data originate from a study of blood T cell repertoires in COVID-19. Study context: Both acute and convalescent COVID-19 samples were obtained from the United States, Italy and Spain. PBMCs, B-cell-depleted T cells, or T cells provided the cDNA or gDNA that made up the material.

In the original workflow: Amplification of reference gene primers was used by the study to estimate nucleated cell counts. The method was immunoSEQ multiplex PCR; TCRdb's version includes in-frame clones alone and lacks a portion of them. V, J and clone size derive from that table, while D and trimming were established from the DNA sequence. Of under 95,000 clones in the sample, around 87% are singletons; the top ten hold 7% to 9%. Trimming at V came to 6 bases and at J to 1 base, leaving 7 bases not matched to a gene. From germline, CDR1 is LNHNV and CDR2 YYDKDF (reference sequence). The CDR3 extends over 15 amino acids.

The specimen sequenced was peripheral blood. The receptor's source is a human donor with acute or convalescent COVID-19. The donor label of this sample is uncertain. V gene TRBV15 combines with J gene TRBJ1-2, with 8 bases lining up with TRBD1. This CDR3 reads CATRSTGEGNYGYTF. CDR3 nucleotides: TGTGCCACCAGGTCGACAGGGGAGGGTAACTATGGCTACACCTTC.